These 27 T cell receptor beta chains originate from one sample sequenced in a study of prognosis after radiotherapy for stage I lung cancer. Multiplex PCR, run in two rounds, amplified TCR beta CDR3 from genomic DNA. The authors ran first-round PCR with primers specific to each TRBV and TRBJ gene. In TCRdb, the multiplex PCR reads were re-called with MiXCR into one record per CDR3 protein. The sample records about 51,000 distinct CDR3 sequences, under 45% being singletons. Sample: PBMCs, taken before or after stereotactic body radiation therapy (not recorded which). These receptors all stem from a donor aged 50 or older with non-small cell lung cancer.

This clonotype was seen ten or more times. This chain joins TRBV5-1 and TRBJ2-7, with TRBD2 as a possible D gene (5 bases). The germline gives CDR1 SGHRS, CDR2 YFSETQ. V was pared by 5 bases and J by 6 bases, with 15 bases between. This CDR3 contains 13 residues. The CDR3 region is CASRRDYPGEQYF. CDR3 DNA: TGCGCCAGCAGACGCGACTACCCAGGCGAGCAGTACTTC.

A word on this clonotype: This may arise from a read error, as a much more abundant clone is one base away. The rearrangement uses TRBV6-2 or TRBV6-3 and TRBJ2-5; tentative D call: TRBD1 (7 bases). Germline assignment: CDR1 MNHEY and CDR2 SVGEGT. The CDR3 has 15 amino acids. V shed 4 bases and J shed 5 bases, with 17 bases lying between them. The CDR3 nucleotides read TGTGCCAGCAGTTCCCTATGGACAGGAGGGGAGACCCAGTACTTC. This encodes CASSSLWTGGETQYF.

This clonotype has at least ten counts. The chain couples TRBV6-1 to TRBJ1-2; a possible D gene is TRBD1 (5 bases). The germline V and J ends were trimmed by 6 bases and 3 bases, with 35 bases remaining between them. Germline-derived CDR1 and CDR2 are MNHNS and SASEGT. This CDR3 region has 21 residues. CDR3 sequence (DNA): TGTGCCAGCAGATTAGACAGTCTAAAACTCAAGACAGATCCTAACGACTATGGCTACACCTTC. Amino acids: CASRLDSLKLKTDPNDYGYTF.

Ten or more counts support this clonotype. The chain links TRBV6-5 to TRBJ2-7; D not resolved. The germline V gene has CDR1 MNHEY and CDR2 SVGAGI. V gave up 4 bases and J gave up 5 bases, with 6 bases separating them. The CDR3 has 11 amino acids. CDR3 DNA: TGTGCCAGCAGTTTTTTCGACGAGCAGTACTTC. This encodes CASSFFDEQYF.

As for this clonotype: A much bigger clone sits one base away, suggesting this may be a read error. The V and J genes are TRBV6-2 or TRBV6-3 and TRBJ2-5, with D hard to call. This CDR3 has 11 residues. V was pared by 3 bases and J by 8 bases, with 7 bases between. In germline, CDR1 is MNHEY, CDR2 SVGEGT. CDR3 in DNA: TGTGCCAGCAGTTATAAGGATACCCAGTACTTC. It is translated as CASSYKDTQYF.

The chain joins TRBV19 to TRBJ2-3; no clear D gene. With 3 bases removed from V and 5 bases from J, the gap between germline ends came to 9 bases. CDR3 length: 13 residues. In germline, CDR1 is LNHDA, CDR2 SQIVND (reference sequence). The CDR3 coding sequence is TGTGCCAGTAGTATCGGCGCTGGAGATACGCAGTATTTT. Translated, it gives CASSIGAGDTQYF.

Notes on this clonotype: This clone may be a read error of a much larger clone one base away. The V call is TRBV10-3, the J call TRBJ1-2; D uncertain. The CDR3 is 14 amino acids. V lost 0 bases and J 8 bases, leaving 13 bases between the germline ends. CDR1 is ENHRY, CDR2 SYGVKD, per germline. For the CDR3, the DNA is TGTGCCATCAGTGAGTCCCGCATGATGCAGGGCTACACCTTC. This sequence encodes CAISESRMMQGYTF.

CDR3 loop: CARVLYRVLSLDYGYTF. The CDR3 DNA sequence: TGTGCCAGGGTTCTGTACAGGGTATTATCCCTAGACTATGGCTACACCTTC. J is TRBJ1-2 and V is TRBV12-3 or TRBV12-4; weak D call: TRBD1 (6 bases). The CDR3 is made up of 17 amino acids. The V gene lost 9 bases and the J gene lost 3 bases, with 26 bases spanning the gap.

This chain connects TRBV15 to TRBJ1-1; D is possibly TRBD1 (6 bases). Trimming shortened V by 1 base and J by 4 bases, and 19 bases separated the two germline ends. CDR3 size: 17 residues. Per the germline V gene, CDR1 is LNHNV and CDR2 is YYDKDF (reference sequence). The DNA for the CDR3 is TGTGCCACCAGCAGAGGGAGGCGCAGGGGCGGTTTCACTGAAGCTTTCTTT. Amino acids: CATSRGRRRGGFTEAFF.

Points on this clonotype: This may be a read error: a much more frequent sequence differs by one nucleotide. V is TRBV6-9 and J is TRBJ2-5, with TRBD2 as a possible D gene (5 bases). This CDR3 has 14 residues. Germline V lookup: CDR1 MNHGY, CDR2 SVAAGI. The CDR3 DNA sequence: TGTGCCAGCAGTTACGGGAATTTCCAAGGGACCCAGTACTTC. It codes for CASSYGNFQGTQYF.

This clonotype was counted many times. This chain uses TRBV6-1 with TRBJ2-5; 9 positions agree with TRBD2. V was pared by 7 bases and J by 3 bases, with 12 bases of the junction left unmatched. The CDR3 sequence is 16 residues long. Germline CDR1 reads MNHNS; CDR2 reads SASEGT. CDR3 loop: CASTPLPGLAKETQYF. The CDR3 nucleotides are TGTGCCAGCACACCATTACCGGGACTAGCAAAAGAGACCCAGTACTTC.

This clonotype was detected ten times or more. V is TRBV11-1 and J is TRBJ2-5; 7 bases agree with TRBD1. Trimming removed 5 bases from V and 4 bases from J; junction bases left unmatched: 7. The CDR3 loop spans 14 amino acids. Germline assignment: CDR1 SGHAT and CDR2 FQDESV (reference sequence). The CDR3 DNA follows: TGTGCCAGCAGCCATGACAGGGCGGCAGAGACCCAGTACTTC. Translated, it gives CASSHDRAAETQYF.

This chain connects TRBV20-1 to TRBJ2-7; the D gene is possibly TRBD2 (5 bases). V lost 2 bases to trimming and J lost 2 bases, with 19 bases between them. The CDR3 spans 16 residues. The V gene's germline CDR1 is DFQATT and CDR2 SNEGSKA (reference sequence). The CDR3 region has the DNA TGCAGTGCTAGATACAACCGGGATGCACTGGCCTACGAGCAGTACTTC. Residues: CSARYNRDALAYEQYF.

A word on this clonotype: A much bigger clone sits one base away, suggesting this may be a read error. This chain links TRBV30 with TRBJ1-3, with D maybe TRBD1 (6 bases). The germline gives CDR1 GTSNPN, CDR2 SVGIG (reference sequence). V dropped 8 bases and J dropped 3 bases, with 23 bases sitting between them. The CDR3 has 16 amino acids. The CDR3 protein is CARGEGALTGGNTIYF. CDR3 coding DNA: TGTGCCCGGGGAGAAGGGGCACTGACAGGTGGAAACACCATATATTTT. The variable domain in full, completed from reference TRBV30 and TRBJ1-3, reads SQTIHQWPATLVQPVGSPLSLECTVEGTSNPNLYWYRQAAGRGLQLLFYSVGIGQISSEVPQNLSASRPQDRQFILSSKKLLLSDSGFYLCARGEGALTGGNTIYFGEGSWLTVV.

The sample holds many counts of this clonotype. CDR3 bases: TGTGCCAGCAGTGAATATGGGGGGGAGCAGTACTTC. It codes for CASSEYGGEQYF. The chain recombines TRBV25-1 with TRBJ2-7; TRBD2 is a possible D gene (6 bases). This CDR3 comprises 12 residues. Trimming took off 0 bases at V and 7 bases at J, with 7 bases between the two ends. Germline-derived CDR1 and CDR2 are MGHDK and SYGVNS.

This clonotype turned up a few times. CDR3 protein: CASSLVGGGKNIQYF. The CDR3 region has the DNA TGTGCCAGCAGCTTAGTCGGGGGCGGGAAAAACATTCAGTACTTC. J is TRBJ2-4 and V is TRBV7-9; TRBD1 or TRBD2 may be the D gene (6 bases each). Trimming took 1 base from V and 4 from J, leaving 11 bases between them. This CDR3 is 15 amino acids long. Germline lookup yields CDR1 SEHNR and CDR2 FQNEAQ (reference sequence).

About this clonotype: A far bigger clonotype differs at one base, so this is likely a read error. The chain carries TRBV2 and TRBJ2-5; TRBD2 might be the D (5 bases). CDR1 is SNHLY, CDR2 FYNNEI, per germline. The CDR3 has 14 amino acids. The chain's CDR3 is CASTGGFTNNEHFF. The CDR3 DNA reads TGTGCCTCCACCGGCGGGTTCACAAACAATGAGCATTTCTTC. Looking up the rest from reference TRBV2 and TRBJ2-5 gives the full variable domain: EPEVTQTPSHQVTQMGQEVILRCVPISNHLYFYWYRQILGQKVEFLVSFYNNEISEKSEIFDDQFSVERPDGSNFTLKIRSTKLEDSAMYFCASTGGFTNNEHFFGPGTRLLVL.

Ten or more counts support this clonotype. The J gene is TRBJ1-6, the V gene TRBV6-2 or TRBV6-3; 9 bases agree with TRBD1. This CDR3 contains 15 residues. The germline V gene has CDR1 MNHEY and CDR2 SVGEGT. The J segment lost 7 bases and the V segment lost 6 bases, leaving 7 bases of the junction unmatched. The CDR3 DNA reads TGTGCCAGCAGACCACAGGGGGCCCAAAATTCACCCCTCCACTTT. Its translation is CASRPQGAQNSPLHF.

This sequence joins TRBV30 and TRBJ2-7; D is possibly TRBD2 (5 bases). This CDR3 is built from 13 residues. Germline CDR1 reads GTSNPN; CDR2 reads SVGIG (reference sequence). Trimming took 3 bases from V and 7 from J, leaving 16 bases between them. CDR3 residues: CAWSAGRRGEQYF. CDR3 bases: TGTGCCTGGAGCGCCGGACGGCGAGGGGAGCAGTACTTC.

This clonotype was recorded at least ten times. The gene calls are TRBV5-6 and TRBJ2-7; the D gene is possibly TRBD2 (6 bases). The V end was cut by 4 bases, the J end by 0 bases, with 11 bases between. CDR1 and CDR2 (germline): SGHDT, YYEEEE. The CDR3 extends over 14 amino acids. CDR3 sequence reads: CASSPRRGSYEQYF. In DNA form, the CDR3 reads TGTGCCAGCAGCCCCCGGCGGGGCTCCTACGAGCAGTACTTC.

This clonotype occurred many times. The chain is built from TRBV30 and TRBJ2-1, with D perhaps TRBD1 or TRBD2 (5 bases each). Between the trimmed V and J ends, which lost 5 bases and 8 bases, there was a span of 19 bases. Germline loops: CDR1 GTSNPN, CDR2 SVGIG (reference sequence). The CDR3 has 14 amino acids. CDR3: CAWYGETERDEQFF. CDR3 sequence (DNA): TGTGCCTGGTATGGAGAGACAGAGAGGGATGAGCAGTTCTTC.

The chain links TRBV5-1 to TRBJ2-1; D uncertain. In germline, CDR1 is SGHRS, CDR2 YFSETQ. The V end was cut by 4 bases, the J end by 10 bases, with 9 bases between. The CDR3 extends over 11 amino acids. The CDR3 DNA reads TGCGCCAGCAGCGTTGACGAGGAGCAGTTCTTC. It yields the protein CASSVDEEQFF.

As regards this clonotype: A junction boundary mismatches the germline segment, possibly from a read error. CDR3 sequence: CASSPLGLAGGLNTRELFF. CDR3 DNA sequence: TGTGCCAGCTCTCCACTGGGACTAGCGGGAGGCCTTAACACCAGGGAGCTGTTTTTT. The chain recombines TRBV18 with TRBJ2-2, with TRBD2 matching 15 bases. The CDR3 contains 19 residues. Germline V gives CDR1 KGHSH, CDR2 LQKENI.

V is TRBV27 and J is TRBJ2-7; D gene ambiguous. The CDR3 spans 14 residues. Per germline, CDR1 MNHEY and CDR2 SMNVEV (reference sequence). Trimming removed 2 bases at V and 3 bases at J, with 11 bases between. As DNA, the CDR3 is TGTGCCAGCAGTTTACGTGGCGACGGCTACGAGCAGTACTTC. It codes for CASSLRGDGYEQYF.

Note on this clonotype: The likely explanation is a read error, given a far larger clone one base away. The chain's CDR3 is CASSWSRKPYNEQFF. The CDR3 nucleotides are TGTGCCAGCAGTTGGAGTAGGAAGCCCTACAATGAGCAGTTCTTC. The V call is TRBV6-5, the J call TRBJ2-1; D remains ambiguous. CDR1 and CDR2 (germline): MNHEY, SVGAGI. The length of the CDR3 is 15 residues. The ends were cut back, 4 bases at V and 2 bases at J, with 12 bases in the middle.

The rearrangement uses TRBV7-2 and TRBJ2-7; D gene ambiguous. CDR1 is SGHTA, CDR2 FQGNSA, per germline. V was clipped by 4 bases and J by 2 bases, with 15 bases between them. The CDR3 totals 15 residues. The CDR3 sequence is CASSSIVYPAYEQYF. For the CDR3, the DNA is TGTGCCAGCAGCTCCATCGTTTACCCTGCCTACGAGCAGTACTTC.

About this clonotype itself: One end of the junction is discordant with germline, which a read error may explain. CDR3 loop: CASSSTCFLNNEQFF. The CDR3 DNA reads TGTGCCAGTAGTTCGACATGTTTTCTTAACAATGAGCAGTTCTTC. This chain connects TRBV27 to TRBJ2-1; D is uncertain. CDR3 length equals 15 residues. Germline V gene data show CDR1 as MNHEY and CDR2 as SMNVEV (reference sequence).